This T cell receptor (beta chain) derives from a study of cytomegalovirus exposure and HLA in healthy donors. Primers for the PCR totalled 60 Vbeta and 13 Jbeta. Only in-frame clones appear in the TCRdb table, and some are missing; sequencing was by immunoSEQ multiplex PCR. The sample lists 63,000 or so clones, about 74% occurring once. CDR1 is DFQATT, CDR2 SNEGSKA, per germline (reference sequence). The V end lost 6 bases, the J end lost 5 bases, and 10 bases lay between the germline ends. The CDR3 spans 11 residues. This clone has only one observation. The sequence was collected from a woman aged 25-40 years in good health and CMV-seropositive. Sequencing input: PBMCs. The chain couples TRBV20-1 to TRBJ2-5; D is uncertain. DNA for the CDR3: TGCAGTGCAGGCGAGGTGGAGACCCAGTACTTC. Translating it yields CSAGEVETQYF.